Listed below are T cell receptor beta chains from one sample, sequenced in a study of T cell repertoires in cytomegalovirus infection. MiXCR, run by TCRdb on the reads, gives a single entry per CDR3 protein. The table lists about 900,000 distinct CDR3 sequences, approximately 33% of them singletons. Antigen specificity for these receptors is unknown. Sequencing used cultured CD8+ T cells from PBMCs, obtained from culture after CMV antigen stimulation. Every receptor here comes from a human donor in good health (CMV status not recorded). Some clones in this sample may be carry-over from other donors' samples. The CDR3 runs from the conserved cysteine through the conserved F or W. The D gene is left open where the match is weak. Where a row states a size, it is once, few, many or the class of an expanded clone; other rows omit it.

size: few
V: TRBV7-6
D: -
J: TRBJ2-2
DNA: TGTGCCAGCAGCAGGGCCCCAGGAGCGAACACCGGGGAGCTGTTTTTT
CDR3: CASSRAPGANTGELFF

size: few
V: TRBV20-1
D: TRBD1
J: TRBJ1-2
DNA: TGCAGTGCTAGCAGGGGGGCTAATGGCTACACCTTC
CDR3: CSASRGANGYTF

size: many
V: TRBV7-8
D: TRBD1
J: TRBJ1-1
DNA: TGTGCCAGCAGCCTCGGACAGGGCCAAATGAACACTGAAGCTTTCTTT
CDR3: CASSLGQGQMNTEAFF

size: few
V: TRBV7-3
D: TRBD2
J: TRBJ2-1
DNA: TGTGCCAGCAGCTTACTGGCGGGGGGGCCTAAAGGCAATGAGCAGTTCTTC
CDR3: CASSLLAGGPKGNEQFF

size: -
V: TRBV2
D: -
J: TRBJ2-7
DNA: TGTGCCACCCGTGGCGGACACCTTCCCTACGAGCAGTACTTC
CDR3: CATRGGHLPYEQYF

size: many
V: TRBV7-9
D: -
J: TRBJ1-3
DNA: TGTGCCAGCAGCAACCGAGGATTCCGGGACGGAGAACCCTACTCTGGAAACACCATATATTTT
CDR3: CASSNRGFRDGEPYSGNTIYF

size: -
V: TRBV7-6
D: TRBD2
J: TRBJ2-3
DNA: TGTGCCAGCAGCTTCGTTCGGGGGGCAGATACGCAGTATTTT
CDR3: CASSFVRGADTQYF

size: -
V: TRBV7-2
D: -
J: TRBJ2-1
DNA: TGTGTCAGCAGTGCCCACATAGGGAGTGATGAGCAGTTCTTC
CDR3: CVSSAHIGSDEQFF

size: -
V: TRBV28
D: -
J: TRBJ2-3
DNA: TGTGCCAGCAGTTTAGGTGCCTCTAGCACAGATACGCAGTATTTT
CDR3: CASSLGASSTDTQYF

size: few
V: TRBV4-3
D: -
J: TRBJ2-4
DNA: TGCGCCAGCAGCCAAGACAGGGGCGTAAGGGTAGCCAAAAACATTCAGTACTTC
CDR3: CASSQDRGVRVAKNIQYF

size: -
V: TRBV20-1
D: -
J: TRBJ2-5
DNA: TGCAGTGCTAGAGATCCCCGCAGGGAAGAGACCCAGTACTTC
CDR3: CSARDPRREETQYF

size: -
V: TRBV7-6
D: -
J: TRBJ1-4
DNA: TGTGCCAGCATCCCGATAGGGAATGAAAAACTGTTTTTT
CDR3: CASIPIGNEKLFF